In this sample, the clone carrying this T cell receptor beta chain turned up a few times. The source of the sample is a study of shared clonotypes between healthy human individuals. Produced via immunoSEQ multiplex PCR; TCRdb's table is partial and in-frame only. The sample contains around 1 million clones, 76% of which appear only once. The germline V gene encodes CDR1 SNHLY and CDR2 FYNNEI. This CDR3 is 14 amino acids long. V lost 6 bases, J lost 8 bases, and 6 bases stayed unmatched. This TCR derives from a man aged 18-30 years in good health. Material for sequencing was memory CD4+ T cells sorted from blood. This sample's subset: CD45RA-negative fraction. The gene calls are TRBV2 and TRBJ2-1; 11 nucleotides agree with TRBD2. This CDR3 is CASSLTSGNDEQFF. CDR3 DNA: TGTGCCAGCAGCTTGACTAGCGGGAACGATGAGCAGTTCTTC. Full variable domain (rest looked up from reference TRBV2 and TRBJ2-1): EPEVTQTPSHQVTQMGQEVILRCVPISNHLYFYWYRQILGQKVEFLVSFYNNEISEKSEIFDDQFSVERPDGSNFTLKIRSTKLEDSAMYFCASSLTSGNDEQFFGPGTRLTVL.